A selection of T cell receptor beta chains follows, all from one sample in a study of blood T cell repertoires in COVID-19. TCRdb keeps only in-frame clones here, not all; method: immunoSEQ multiplex PCR. The sample comprises 250,000 to 300,000 clones, 82% of which are singletons, and roughly 3.1% rests with the top ten. Sequenced: peripheral blood. The receptor set was obtained from a woman aged 18 to 35 with acute or convalescent COVID-19. Both conserved end residues are part of each CDR3. D genes are given only for firm matches.

d_call: TRBD1; v_call: TRBV5-6; j_call: TRBJ1-2; cdr3_aa: CASSKGQLRNYGYTF; cdr3_nt: TGTGCCAGCAGCAAGGGACAGCTACGAAACTATGGCTACACCTTC
d_call: .; v_call: TRBV27; j_call: TRBJ1-5; cdr3_aa: CASSLFWQVNQPQHF; cdr3_nt: TGTGCCAGCAGTTTATTTTGGCAGGTCAATCAGCCCCAGCATTTT
d_call: .; v_call: TRBV2; j_call: TRBJ1-2; cdr3_aa: CASSREEVYGYTF; cdr3_nt: TGTGCCAGCAGCAGGGAGGAGGTCTATGGCTACACCTTC
d_call: TRBD1; v_call: TRBV18; j_call: TRBJ1-5; cdr3_aa: CASSKGAGQPQHF; cdr3_nt: TGTGCCAGCTCCAAGGGGGCGGGTCAGCCCCAGCATTTT
d_call: TRBD2; v_call: TRBV5-4; j_call: TRBJ2-1; cdr3_aa: CASSLAGGRGNEQFF; cdr3_nt: TGTGCCAGCAGCTTGGCCGGCGGGAGAGGTAATGAGCAGTTCTTC
d_call: TRBD1; v_call: TRBV29-1; j_call: TRBJ1-2; cdr3_aa: CSVEDGDSWGYTF; cdr3_nt: TGCAGCGTTGAAGATGGGGACAGTTGGGGCTACACCTTC
d_call: TRBD1; v_call: TRBV30; j_call: TRBJ2-7; cdr3_aa: CAWFPTGTGGGEQYF; cdr3_nt: TGTGCCTGGTTCCCAACCGGGACAGGGGGTGGCGAGCAGTACTTC
d_call: .; v_call: TRBV9; j_call: TRBJ2-3; cdr3_aa: CASSPSRGTDTQYF; cdr3_nt: TGTGCCAGCAGCCCAAGTCGGGGCACAGATACGCAGTATTTT
d_call: TRBD2; v_call: TRBV2; j_call: TRBJ2-1; cdr3_aa: CASSVASGVYNEQFF; cdr3_nt: TGTGCCAGCAGTGTAGCTAGCGGAGTTTACAATGAGCAGTTCTTC
d_call: TRBD1; v_call: TRBV30; j_call: TRBJ1-2; cdr3_aa: CAWGQGRSGYTF; cdr3_nt: TGTGCCTGGGGACAGGGGCGGAGCGGCTACACCTTC
d_call: .; v_call: TRBV6-6; j_call: TRBJ2-5; cdr3_aa: CASAKQGQETQYF; cdr3_nt: TGTGCCAGTGCAAAACAGGGACAAGAGACCCAGTACTTC
d_call: .; v_call: TRBV20-1; j_call: TRBJ1-6; cdr3_aa: CSASRGGVGSPLHF; cdr3_nt: TGCAGTGCTAGTAGGGGGGGAGTGGGTTCACCCCTCCACTTT
d_call: .; v_call: TRBV7-9; j_call: TRBJ2-4; cdr3_aa: CASSLGSQAKNIQYF; cdr3_nt: TGTGCCAGCAGCTTAGGTTCCCAAGCCAAAAACATTCAGTACTTC
d_call: TRBD2; v_call: TRBV15; j_call: TRBJ2-2; cdr3_aa: CATSRALAGGPAGELFF; cdr3_nt: TGTGCCACCAGCAGGGCACTAGCGGGAGGGCCGGCGGGGGAGCTGTTTTTT
d_call: TRBD2; v_call: TRBV27; j_call: TRBJ2-7; cdr3_aa: CASSPLALLGYEQYF; cdr3_nt: TGTGCCAGCAGCCCACTAGCGCTCCTAGGCTACGAGCAGTACTTC
d_call: .; v_call: TRBV5-8; j_call: TRBJ2-1; cdr3_aa: CASSLWSGEYNEQFF; cdr3_nt: TGTGCCAGCAGCTTGTGGTCAGGGGAGTACAATGAGCAGTTCTTC
d_call: TRBD1; v_call: TRBV15; j_call: TRBJ2-7; cdr3_aa: CATRRTGDHEQYF; cdr3_nt: TGTGCCACCAGGAGGACAGGGGACCACGAGCAGTACTTC
d_call: .; v_call: TRBV6-2/TRBV6-3; j_call: TRBJ1-5; cdr3_aa: CASSYGLRQPQHF; cdr3_nt: TGTGCCAGCAGTTACGGACTCCGGCAGCCCCAGCATTTT
d_call: .; v_call: TRBV21-1; j_call: TRBJ2-5; cdr3_aa: CASSKSEVELSRVPTGGLETQYF; cdr3_nt: TGTGCCAGCAGCAAATCGGAGGTGGAACTCTCCCGGGTCCCGACAGGGGGCCTAGAGACCCAGTACTTC
d_call: TRBD2; v_call: TRBV19; j_call: TRBJ2-1; cdr3_aa: CASSISGGVYNEQFF; cdr3_nt: TGTGCCAGTAGTATTAGCGGGGGAGTTTACAATGAGCAGTTCTTC
d_call: .; v_call: TRBV28; j_call: TRBJ1-5; cdr3_aa: CASSSRDSNQPQHF; cdr3_nt: TGTGCCAGCAGTAGCCGGGATAGCAATCAGCCCCAGCATTTT